The entry below gives a single TCR beta chain sequence along with its context. In the source study's methods: For nucleated cells, counts were estimated from reference gene primer amplification. Using immunoSEQ multiplex PCR, the repertoire was profiled, and TCRdb retains in-frame clones only, with some absent. Clone size and V and J calls were adopted from that table, with D and trimming inferred from the DNA. The sample yields tens of thousands of clones, less than 85% seen once. This entry belongs to a study of blood T cell repertoires in COVID-19. Study overall: PBMCs, B-cell-depleted T cells, or T cells were the source of the cDNA or gDNA that made up the material.

The origin of this receptor is a human donor in a cohort sampled during active COVID-19. Sequencing was performed on peripheral blood.

CDR3 sequence reads: CASSFYGTDTQYF. The CDR3 nucleotides are TGTGCCAGCAGCTTCTACGGCACAGATACGCAGTATTTT. The genes are TRBV7-9 and TRBJ2-3; no firm D call. The V end lost 3 bases, the J end lost 1 base, and 5 bases lay between the germline ends. CDR3 length: 13 amino acids. Germline V gene lookup returns CDR1 SEHNR and CDR2 FQNEAQ (reference sequence).